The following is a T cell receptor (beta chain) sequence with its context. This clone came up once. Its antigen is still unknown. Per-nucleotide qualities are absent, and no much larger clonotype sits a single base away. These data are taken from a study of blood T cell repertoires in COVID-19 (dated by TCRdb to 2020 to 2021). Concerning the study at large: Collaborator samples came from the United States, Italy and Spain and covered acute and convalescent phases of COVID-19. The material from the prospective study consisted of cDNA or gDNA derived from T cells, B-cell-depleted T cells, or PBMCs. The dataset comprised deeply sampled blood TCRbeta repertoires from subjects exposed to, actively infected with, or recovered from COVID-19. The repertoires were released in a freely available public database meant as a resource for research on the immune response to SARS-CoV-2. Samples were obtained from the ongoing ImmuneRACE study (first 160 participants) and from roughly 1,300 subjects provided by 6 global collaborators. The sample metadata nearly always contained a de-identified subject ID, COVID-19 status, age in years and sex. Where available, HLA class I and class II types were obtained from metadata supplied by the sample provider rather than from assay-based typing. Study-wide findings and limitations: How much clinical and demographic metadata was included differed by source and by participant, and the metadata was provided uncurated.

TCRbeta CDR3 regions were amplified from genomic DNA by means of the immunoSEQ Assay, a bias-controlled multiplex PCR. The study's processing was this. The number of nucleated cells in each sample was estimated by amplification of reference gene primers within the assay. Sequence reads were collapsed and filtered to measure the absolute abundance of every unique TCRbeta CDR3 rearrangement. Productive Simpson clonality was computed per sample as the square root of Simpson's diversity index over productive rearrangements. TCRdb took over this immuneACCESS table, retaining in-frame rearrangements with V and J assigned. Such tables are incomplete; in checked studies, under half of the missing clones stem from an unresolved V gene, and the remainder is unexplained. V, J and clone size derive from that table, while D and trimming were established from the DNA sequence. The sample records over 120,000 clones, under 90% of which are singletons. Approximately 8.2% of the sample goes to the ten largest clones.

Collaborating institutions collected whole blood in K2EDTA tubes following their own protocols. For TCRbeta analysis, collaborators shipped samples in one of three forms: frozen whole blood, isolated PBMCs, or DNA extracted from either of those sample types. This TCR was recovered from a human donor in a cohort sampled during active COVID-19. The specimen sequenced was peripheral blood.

The DNA is as follows: TGTGCCAGTAGTCCCTCTGACTATGGCTACACCTTC. Protein translation: CASSPSDYGYTF. This chain is built from TRBV19 and TRBJ1-2, with the identity of the D gene unclear. Reading the germline V gene (reference sequence) gives CDR1 LNHDA and CDR2 SQIVND. CDR3 length: 12 amino acids, cysteine to phenylalanine. Only the CDR3 DNA stays, 36 bases, in frame from base 1. Cut back by 5 bases and 3 bases, the V and J ends lie 7 bases apart.